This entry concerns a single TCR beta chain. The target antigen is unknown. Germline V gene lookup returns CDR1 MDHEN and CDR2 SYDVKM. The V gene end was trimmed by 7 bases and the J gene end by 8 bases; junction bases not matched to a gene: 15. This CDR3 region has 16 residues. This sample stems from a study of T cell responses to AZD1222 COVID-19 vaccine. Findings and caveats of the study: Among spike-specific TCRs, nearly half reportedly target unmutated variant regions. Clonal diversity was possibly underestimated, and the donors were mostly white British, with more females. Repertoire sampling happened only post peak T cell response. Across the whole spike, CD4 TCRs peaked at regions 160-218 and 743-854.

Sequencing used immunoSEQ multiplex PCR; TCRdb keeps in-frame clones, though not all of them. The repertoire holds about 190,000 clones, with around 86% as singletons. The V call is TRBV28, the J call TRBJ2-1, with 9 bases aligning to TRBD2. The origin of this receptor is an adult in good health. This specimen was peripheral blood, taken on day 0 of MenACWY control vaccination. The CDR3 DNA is TGTGCCAGCATAGGCCCCCAGCGGGGGGCCGGGGATGAGCAGTTCTTC. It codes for CASIGPQRGAGDEQFF.